The 29 T cell receptor beta chains listed next were all sequenced from one sample in a study of T cell changes during pregnancy in multiple sclerosis. TCRdb's table, derived via immunoSEQ multiplex PCR, lists solely in-frame clones and lacks some. The top ten hold approximately 3.8% of the sample, which has more than 45,000 clones, 93% seen once. The material was CD8+ T cells from peripheral blood mononuclear cells, obtained in the second trimester of pregnancy. All receptors derive from a female donor with multiple sclerosis, enrolled in a pregnancy study.

The rearrangement joins TRBV4-3 to TRBJ1-1; D unresolved. Trimming cost V 1 base and J 4 bases, with 7 bases left between them. There are 13 residues in the CDR3. The germline gives CDR1 LGHNA, CDR2 YSLEER. The CDR3 nucleotides read TGCGCCAGCAGCCAAGCCTTGGCCACTGAAGCTTTCTTT. Translated: CASSQALATEAFF.

CDR3 sequence reads: CASSQPTGGPGYEQYF. The CDR3 DNA reads TGCGCCAGCAGCCAACCGACAGGGGGCCCAGGATACGAGCAGTACTTC. The J gene is TRBJ2-7, the V gene TRBV4-1, with 10 nucleotides matching TRBD1. This CDR3 comprises 16 residues. Germline V gene lookup returns CDR1 MGHRA and CDR2 YSYEKL. The V segment lost 2 bases and the J segment 4 bases; nucleotides outside the gene matches: 8.

This chain uses TRBV6-1 with TRBJ1-4; 7 bases line up with TRBD1. Unmatched junction bases numbered 5, after V lost 6 bases and J lost 7 bases. Germline V gene lookup returns CDR1 MNHNS and CDR2 SASEGT. There are 13 residues in the CDR3. The CDR3 DNA is TGTGCCAGCAGCCCCGGGACAGTTGAAAAACTGTTTTTT. It yields the protein CASSPGTVEKLFF.

A single count supports this clone. The chain links TRBV28 to TRBJ1-5, with 7 bases that match TRBD1. The length of the CDR3 is 16 residues. Germline CDR1 reads MDHEN; CDR2 reads SYDVKM. V dropped 7 bases and J dropped 3; count of bases not matched to a gene: 12. CDR3 in DNA: TGTGCCAGCACCCTTCGACAGGGAGGACTCAATCAGCCCCAGCATTTT. It yields the protein CASTLRQGGLNQPQHF. The full variable domain, its missing parts supplied by reference TRBV28 and TRBJ1-5, is DVKVTQSSRYLVKRTGEKVFLECVQDMDHENMFWYRQDPGLGLRLIYFSYDVKMKEKGDIPEGYSVSREKKERFSLILESASTNQTSMYLCASTLRQGGLNQPQHFGDGTRLSIL.

The chain links TRBV7-2 to TRBJ2-7; D may be TRBD2 (5 bases). The germline gives CDR1 SGHTA, CDR2 FQGNSA. This CDR3 spans 15 amino acids. Between the trimmed V and J ends, which lost 5 bases and 8 bases, there was a span of 22 bases. In nucleotides, the CDR3 is TGTGCCAGCAGCGACCGGGAACGGGAATTAATGAAGCAGTACTTC. Translated, it gives CASSDRERELMKQYF.

The chain is built from TRBV9 and TRBJ2-1, with D possibly TRBD2 on 6 matching bases. Looked up from germline, CDR1 is SGDLS and CDR2 is YYNGEE. Trimming stripped 2 bases from V and 7 bases from J, with 16 bases between. The CDR3 is 15 amino acids. CDR3: CASSVAGTSWNEQFF. DNA for the CDR3: TGTGCCAGCAGCGTCGCGGGGACCTCTTGGAATGAGCAGTTCTTC.

The chain couples TRBV7-9 to TRBJ1-1; weak D call: TRBD1 (6 bases). Trimming took off 4 bases at V and 3 bases at J, with 12 bases between the two ends. Germline V lookup: CDR1 SEHNR, CDR2 FQNEAQ (reference sequence). This CDR3 contains 14 residues. CDR3 in amino acids: CASSSGAGDTEAFF. The CDR3 DNA follows: TGTGCCAGCAGCTCAGGGGCAGGGGACACTGAAGCTTTCTTT.

The chain couples TRBV27 to TRBJ2-3, with 7 bases lining up with TRBD1. CDR1 MNHEY and CDR2 SMNVEV come from the germline V gene (reference sequence). The J segment lost 4 bases and the V segment lost 5 bases, leaving 9 bases of the junction unmatched. The CDR3 consists of 15 residues. The CDR3 here is CASSQRQGLPDTQYF. CDR3 nucleotide sequence: TGTGCCAGCAGTCAGAGACAGGGCCTCCCAGATACGCAGTATTTT.

The chain carries TRBV6-1 and TRBJ1-4, with 11 bases matching TRBD1. The CDR3 totals 17 residues. The V gene's germline CDR1 is MNHNS and CDR2 SASEGT. V lost 4 bases to trimming and J lost 8 bases; unmatched junction nucleotides: 12. The CDR3 protein is CASSGPGQGVDREKLFF. CDR3 nucleotides: TGTGCCAGCAGTGGACCGGGACAGGGGGTCGATAGAGAAAAACTGTTTTTT.

V usage is TRBV28 and J usage is TRBJ2-2; TRBD2 aligns across 12 bases. CDR3 length equals 18 residues. The ends lost 5 bases at V and 3 bases at J; junction bases unmatched: 10. Germline V gives CDR1 MDHEN, CDR2 SYDVKM. CDR3: CASSGDTSGRSYTGELFF. The CDR3 DNA reads as TGTGCCAGCAGTGGTGATACTAGCGGGAGGTCGTACACCGGGGAGCTGTTTTTT.

This sequence joins TRBV5-1 and TRBJ1-5; maybe TRBD1 (5 bases). CDR1 is SGHRS, CDR2 YFSETQ, per germline. The CDR3 sequence is 13 residues long. V lost 2 bases to trimming and J lost 5 bases, with 8 bases between them. The CDR3 here is CASSFRGDQPQHF. The CDR3 DNA sequence: TGCGCCAGCAGCTTTAGGGGCGATCAGCCCCAGCATTTT. Drawing the rest from reference TRBV5-1 and TRBJ1-5, the complete variable domain is KAGVTQTPRYLIKTRGQQVTLSCSPISGHRSVSWYQQTPGQGLQFLFEYFSETQRNKGNFPGRFSGRQFSNSRSEMNVSTLELGDSALYLCASSFRGDQPQHFGDGTRLSIL.

The chain has TRBV9 and TRBJ2-3; D is unresolved. Germline lookup yields CDR1 SGDLS and CDR2 YYNGEE. The CDR3 spans 14 residues. V lost 3 bases and J lost 0, with 8 bases in between. The CDR3 coding sequence is TGTGCCAGCAGCGCCCCGGGTAGCACAGATACGCAGTATTTT. Its translation is CASSAPGSTDTQYF. The complete variable domain, with remaining parts taken from reference TRBV9 and TRBJ2-3, reads DSGVTQTPKHLITATGQRVTLRCSPRSGDLSVYWYQQSLDQGLQFLIQYYNGEERAKGNILERFSAQQFPDLHSELNLSSLELGDSALYFCASSAPGSTDTQYFGPGTRLTVL.

The rearrangement joins TRBV5-1 to TRBJ2-1; D is unresolved. The ends were cut back, 3 bases at V and 0 bases at J, with 13 bases in the middle. The CDR3 extends over 16 amino acids. The germline V gene encodes CDR1 SGHRS and CDR2 YFSETQ. CDR3 amino acids: CASSSAMESSYNEQFF. In DNA form, the CDR3 reads TGCGCCAGCAGCTCCGCCATGGAGAGCTCCTACAATGAGCAGTTCTTC.

This rearrangement joins TRBV7-6 to TRBJ2-7; 11 nucleotides align to TRBD2. Germline CDR1 SGHVS, CDR2 FNYEAQ. V lost 1 base, J lost 3 bases, and 11 bases stayed unmatched. CDR3 length equals 18 residues. The CDR3 sequence: CASSLETSGSDLNYEQYF. DNA of the CDR3: TGTGCCAGCAGCTTAGAAACTAGCGGGAGCGACCTAAACTACGAGCAGTACTTC.

This rearrangement joins TRBV28 to TRBJ1-2, with D uncertain. CDR1 and CDR2 (germline): MDHEN, SYDVKM. The germline V and J ends were trimmed by 5 bases and 1 base, with 11 bases remaining between them. The length of the CDR3 is 14 residues. The CDR3 region is CASSLPGSNYGYTF. The CDR3 nucleotides read TGTGCCAGCAGTCTGCCCGGGAGTAACTATGGCTACACCTTC.

This chain connects TRBV5-1 to TRBJ1-3; D possibly corresponds to TRBD1 (5 bases). V lost 0 bases, J lost 0 bases, and 10 bases lay in between. This CDR3 is built from 16 residues. Looked up from germline, CDR1 is SGHRS and CDR2 is YFSETQ. The CDR3 DNA sequence: TGCGCCAGCAGCTTGGATGACAGCTCCTCTGGAAACACCATATATTTT. Residues: CASSLDDSSSGNTIYF. Based on the CDR3 plus reference TRBV5-1 and TRBJ1-3, the full variable domain is KAGVTQTPRYLIKTRGQQVTLSCSPISGHRSVSWYQQTPGQGLQFLFEYFSETQRNKGNFPGRFSGRQFSNSRSEMNVSTLELGDSALYLCASSLDDSSSGNTIYFGEGSWLTVV.

The chain carries TRBV7-7 and TRBJ2-1; TRBD1 matches 9 bases. Germline lookup yields CDR1 SSHAT and CDR2 FNYEAQ (reference sequence). The length of the CDR3 is 14 residues. V dropped 5 bases and J dropped 6; count of bases not matched to a gene: 5. DNA of the CDR3: TGTGCCAGCAGCGTAGGGACAGGGCTCAATGAGCAGTTCTTC. This gives the protein CASSVGTGLNEQFF.

J is TRBJ2-1 and V is TRBV4-1; D not certain. Trimming removed 1 base at V and 3 bases at J, with 4 bases between. CDR3 length equals 13 residues. Germline-derived CDR1 and CDR2 are MGHRA and YSYEKL. The CDR3, as DNA: TGCGCCAGCAGCCAAGTTAGCTACAATGAGCAGTTCTTC. This encodes CASSQVSYNEQFF.

This chain joins TRBV7-9 and TRBJ2-5; 9 positions match TRBD1. Trimming took 5 bases from V and 5 from J; bases not matched to a gene: 6. Germline V gene data show CDR1 as SEHNR and CDR2 as FQNEAQ (reference sequence). CDR3 length: 14 amino acids. The CDR3 coding sequence is TGTGCCAGCAGCCTGAACAGGGGGCTGGAGACCCAGTACTTC. This encodes CASSLNRGLETQYF.

This rearrangement joins TRBV7-3 to TRBJ2-7; TRBD1 matches at 12 bases. The CDR3 consists of 15 residues. With 5 bases clipped from V and 2 bases from J, the junction kept 4 bases outside the gene matches. Germline V gene lookup returns CDR1 SGHTA and CDR2 FQGTGA. The chain's CDR3 is CASSRGQGAAYEQYF. Written as DNA, the CDR3 is TGTGCCAGCAGCAGGGGACAGGGGGCCGCCTACGAGCAGTACTTC.

The CDR3 DNA follows: TGTGCCAGCAGCTTAGCGGGTGAGGGGGCAAAGTCCTACAATGAGCAGTTCTTC. Translated: CASSLAGEGAKSYNEQFF. J is TRBJ2-1 and V is TRBV7-2, with 7 bases matching TRBD1. The CDR3 extends over 18 amino acids. Germline CDR1 and CDR2: SGHTA and FQGNSA. V was clipped by 0 bases and J by 1 base; unmatched bases: 9. Based on the CDR3 plus reference TRBV7-2 and TRBJ2-1, the full variable domain is GAGVSQSPSNKVTEKGKDVELRCDPISGHTALYWYRQSLGQGLEFLIYFQGNSAPDKSGLPSDRFSAERTGGSVSTLTIQRTQQEDSAVYLCASSLAGEGAKSYNEQFFGPGTRLTVL.

The chain is built from TRBV9 and TRBJ2-2, with D possibly being TRBD2 (6 bases). This CDR3 region has 13 residues. Germline V CDR1 and CDR2: SGDLS, YYNGEE. V dropped 0 bases and J dropped 10 bases, with 10 bases sitting between them. The CDR3 DNA sequence: TGTGCCAGCAGCGTAGCGGGGGTTGAGGAGCTGTTTTTT. Its protein is CASSVAGVEELFF. Combining the CDR3 with reference TRBV9 and TRBJ2-2 gives the whole variable domain DSGVTQTPKHLITATGQRVTLRCSPRSGDLSVYWYQQSLDQGLQFLIQYYNGEERAKGNILERFSAQQFPDLHSELNLSSLELGDSALYFCASSVAGVEELFFGEGSRLTVL.

This rearrangement joins TRBV28 to TRBJ1-5, with D maybe TRBD1 (6 bases). Per the germline V gene, CDR1 is MDHEN and CDR2 is SYDVKM. The CDR3 length is 14 residues. V was trimmed by 5 bases and J by 2 bases, leaving 10 bases between them. The CDR3 sequence: CASSHRDGNQPQHF. The CDR3 region has the DNA TGTGCCAGCAGTCACAGGGACGGCAATCAGCCCCAGCATTTT.

The chain recombines TRBV27 with TRBJ2-1, with 10 positions matching TRBD1. Germline V gene sequence: CDR1 MNHEY, CDR2 SMNVEV (reference sequence). J was trimmed by 10 bases and V by 0 bases; bases with no gene match: 6. The CDR3 is 15 amino acids. This CDR3 reads CASSLSGTGAAEQFF. The DNA of the CDR3 is TGTGCCAGCAGTTTATCCGGGACAGGGGCGGCGGAGCAGTTCTTC.

The sample holds a few counts of this clone. The CDR3 nucleotides are TGTGCCAGCGGGACTAGCGGGAGTAAGACGCTCTTCTTC. Translation: CASGTSGSKTLFF. This sequence joins TRBV28 and TRBJ2-1, with 14 nucleotides matching TRBD2. CDR1 MDHEN and CDR2 SYDVKM come from the germline V gene. J gave up 16 bases and V 8 bases, and 10 bases lay outside the gene matches. This CDR3 contains 13 residues.

The CDR3 loop reads CASSSPGESDQPQHF. DNA for the CDR3: TGTGCCAGCAGCTCTCCCGGGGAATCGGATCAGCCCCAGCATTTT. The chain has TRBV7-9 and TRBJ1-5; D is unresolved. The CDR3 sequence is 15 residues long. Germline V lookup: CDR1 SEHNR, CDR2 FQNEAQ (reference sequence). V was cut by 4 bases and J by 5 bases, with 15 bases left in between.

The V call is TRBV25-1, the J call TRBJ2-7; D possibly corresponds to TRBD2 (5 bases). V gave up 7 bases and J gave up 1 base, with 8 bases separating them. This CDR3 comprises 12 residues. From germline, CDR1 is MGHDK and CDR2 SYGVNS. The CDR3 DNA is TGTGCCAGCATCGGCGGGTCCTACGAGCAGTACTTC. This gives the protein CASIGGSYEQYF.

This clone has only one observation. The CDR3 sequence is CASMETSQRETQYF. CDR3 nucleotide sequence: TGTGCCAGCATGGAGACTAGCCAGCGGGAGACCCAGTACTTC. The chain carries TRBV7-9 and TRBJ2-5; the match to TRBD2 covers 7 bases. The CDR3 has 14 residues. After removal of 7 bases from V and 5 bases from J, the junction contained 10 bases not matched to a gene. Looked up from germline, CDR1 is SEHNR and CDR2 is FQNEAQ (reference sequence).

As DNA, the CDR3 is TGCGCCAGCAGCTTGGCCAGTAGCGGGAGGCGGATATTAGATACGCAGTATTTT. This sequence encodes CASSLASSGRRILDTQYF. J is TRBJ2-3 and V is TRBV5-1, with TRBD2 identical over 10 bases. Germline-derived CDR1 and CDR2 are SGHRS and YFSETQ. The CDR3 is 18 residues long. The junction had 12 bases not matched to a gene; V was cut back by 0 bases and J by 5 bases.